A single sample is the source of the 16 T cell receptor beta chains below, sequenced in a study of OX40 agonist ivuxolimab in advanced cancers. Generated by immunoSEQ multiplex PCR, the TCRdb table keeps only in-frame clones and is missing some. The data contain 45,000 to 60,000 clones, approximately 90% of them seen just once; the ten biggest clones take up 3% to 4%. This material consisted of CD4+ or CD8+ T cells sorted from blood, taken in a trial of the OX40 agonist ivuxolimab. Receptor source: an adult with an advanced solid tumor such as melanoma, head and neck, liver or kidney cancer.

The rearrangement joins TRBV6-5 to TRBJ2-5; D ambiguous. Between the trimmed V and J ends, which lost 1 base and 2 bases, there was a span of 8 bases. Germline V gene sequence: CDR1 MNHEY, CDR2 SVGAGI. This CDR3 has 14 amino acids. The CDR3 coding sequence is TGTGCCAGCAGTTACTACGGAAGACAAGAGACCCAGTACTTC. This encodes CASSYYGRQETQYF.

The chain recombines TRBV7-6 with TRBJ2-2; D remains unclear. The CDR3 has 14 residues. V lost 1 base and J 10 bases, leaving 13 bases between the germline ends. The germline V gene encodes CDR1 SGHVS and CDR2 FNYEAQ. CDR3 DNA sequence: TGTGCCAGCAGCTTAGTACAGACTCCGCTGGAGCTGTTTTTT. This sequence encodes CASSLVQTPLELFF.

The CDR3: CASSLAQDGYTF. CDR3 DNA: TGTGCCAGCAGCTTGGCCCAAGACGGCTACACCTTC. The rearrangement joins TRBV5-4 to TRBJ1-2, with D hard to call. Trimming shortened V by 0 bases and J by 8 bases, and 8 bases separated the two germline ends. Germline CDR1 and CDR2: SGHNT and YYREEE (reference sequence). The CDR3 is 12 amino acids.

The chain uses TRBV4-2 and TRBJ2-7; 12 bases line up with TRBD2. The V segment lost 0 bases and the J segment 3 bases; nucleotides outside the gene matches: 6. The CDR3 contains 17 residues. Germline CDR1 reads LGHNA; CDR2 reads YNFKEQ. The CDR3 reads CASSQEPGLAGSYEQYF. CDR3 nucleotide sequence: TGTGCCAGCAGCCAAGAACCCGGACTAGCGGGAAGCTACGAGCAGTACTTC.

The CDR3 region is CASSPSTVTLANEKLFF. CDR3 nucleotide sequence: TGTGCCAGCAGCCCCTCGACAGTCACCCTAGCTAATGAAAAACTGTTTTTT. The rearrangement uses TRBV7-9 and TRBJ1-4, with D perhaps matching TRBD1 (5 bases). CDR3 length equals 17 residues. With 5 bases removed from V and 3 bases from J, the gap between germline ends came to 19 bases. Germline V gives CDR1 SEHNR, CDR2 FQNEAQ (reference sequence).

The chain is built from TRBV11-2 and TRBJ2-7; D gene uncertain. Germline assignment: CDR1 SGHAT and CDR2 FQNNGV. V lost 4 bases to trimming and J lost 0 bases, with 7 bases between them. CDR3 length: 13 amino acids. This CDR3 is CASSSPRSYEQYF. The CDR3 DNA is TGTGCCAGCAGCTCACCCCGCTCCTACGAGCAGTACTTC.

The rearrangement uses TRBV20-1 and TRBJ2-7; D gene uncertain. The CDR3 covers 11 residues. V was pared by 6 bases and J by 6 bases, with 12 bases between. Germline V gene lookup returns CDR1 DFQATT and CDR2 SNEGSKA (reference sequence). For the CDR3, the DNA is TGCAGTGCCCTAAGAGTGGGCGAGCAGTACTTC. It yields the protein CSALRVGEQYF.

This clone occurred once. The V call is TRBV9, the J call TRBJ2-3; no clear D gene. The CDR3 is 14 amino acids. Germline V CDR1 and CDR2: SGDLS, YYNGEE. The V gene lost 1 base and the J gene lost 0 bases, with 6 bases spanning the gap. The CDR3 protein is CASSVPGSTDTQYF. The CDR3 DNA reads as TGTGCCAGCAGCGTACCGGGTAGCACAGATACGCAGTATTTT.

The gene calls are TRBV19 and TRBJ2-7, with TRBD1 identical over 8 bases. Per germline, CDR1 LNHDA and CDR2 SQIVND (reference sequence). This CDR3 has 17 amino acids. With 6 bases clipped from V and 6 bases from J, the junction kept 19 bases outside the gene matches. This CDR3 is CASSPNGPDRVEFEQYF. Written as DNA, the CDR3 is TGTGCCAGTAGCCCCAACGGCCCGGACAGGGTAGAATTCGAGCAGTACTTC.

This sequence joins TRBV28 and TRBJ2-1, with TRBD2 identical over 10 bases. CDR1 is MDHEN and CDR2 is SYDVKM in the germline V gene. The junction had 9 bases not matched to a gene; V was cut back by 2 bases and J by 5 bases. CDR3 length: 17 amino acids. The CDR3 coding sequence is TGTGCCAGCAGTTTAAAACCTAGCGGGAGTATGGACAATGAGCAGTTCTTC. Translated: CASSLKPSGSMDNEQFF.

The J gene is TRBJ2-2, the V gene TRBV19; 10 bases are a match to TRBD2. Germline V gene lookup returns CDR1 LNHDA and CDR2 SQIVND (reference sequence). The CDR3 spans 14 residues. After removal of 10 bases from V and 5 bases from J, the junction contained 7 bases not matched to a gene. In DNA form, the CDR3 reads TGTGCCACCGAACCGGGACTAGCGACCGGGGAGCTGTTTTTT. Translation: CATEPGLATGELFF. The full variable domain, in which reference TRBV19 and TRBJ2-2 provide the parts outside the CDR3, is DGGITQSPKYLFRKEGQNVTLSCEQNLNHDAMYWYRQDPGQGLRLIYYSQIVNDFQKGDIAEGYSVSREKKESFPLTVTSAQKNPTAFYLCATEPGLATGELFFGEGSRLTVL.

CDR3 nucleotide sequence: TGCGCCAGCAGCCCGGGACAGGGGGCCGTCGGGGAGCTGTTTTTT. It codes for CASSPGQGAVGELFF. The chain has TRBV4-3 and TRBJ2-2; 12 nucleotides agree with TRBD1. V was clipped by 4 bases and J by 7 bases; unmatched bases: 4. From germline, CDR1 is LGHNA and CDR2 YSLEER. CDR3 size: 15 residues.

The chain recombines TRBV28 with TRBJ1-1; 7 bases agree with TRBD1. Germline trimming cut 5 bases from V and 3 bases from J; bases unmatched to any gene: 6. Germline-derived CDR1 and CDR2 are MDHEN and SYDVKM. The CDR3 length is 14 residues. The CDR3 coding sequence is TGTGCCAGCAGTCGTAGGGGGCAGGACACTGAAGCTTTCTTT. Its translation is CASSRRGQDTEAFF.

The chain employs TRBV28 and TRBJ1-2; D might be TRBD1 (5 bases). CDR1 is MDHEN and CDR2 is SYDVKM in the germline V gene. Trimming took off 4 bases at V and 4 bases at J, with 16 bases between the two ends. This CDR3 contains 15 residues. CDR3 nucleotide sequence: TGTGCCAGCAGTTCTGGTAGGGACCTCCCCTATGGCTACACCTTC. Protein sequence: CASSSGRDLPYGYTF.

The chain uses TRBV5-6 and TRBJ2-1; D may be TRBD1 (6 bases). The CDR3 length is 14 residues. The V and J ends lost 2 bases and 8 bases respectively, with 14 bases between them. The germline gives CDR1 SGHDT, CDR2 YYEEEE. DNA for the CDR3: TGTGCCAGCAGCTTTGGAGTGGGGGCCGATGAGCAGTTCTTC. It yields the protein CASSFGVGADEQFF. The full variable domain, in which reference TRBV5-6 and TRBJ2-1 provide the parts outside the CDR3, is DAGVTQSPTHLIKTRGQQVTLRCSPKSGHDTVSWYQQALGQGPQFIFQYYEEEERQRGNFPDRFSGHQFPNYSSELNVNALLLGDSALYLCASSFGVGADEQFFGPGTRLTVL.

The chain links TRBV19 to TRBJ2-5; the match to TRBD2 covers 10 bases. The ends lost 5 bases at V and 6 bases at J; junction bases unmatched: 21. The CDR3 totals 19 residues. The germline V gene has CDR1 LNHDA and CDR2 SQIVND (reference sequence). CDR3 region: CASSPAHSAGGPLMKTQYF. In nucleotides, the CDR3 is TGTGCCAGTAGTCCAGCCCACTCAGCGGGAGGGCCCTTGATGAAGACCCAGTACTTC.